The clone carrying this T cell receptor (beta chain) has just one count. The PCR used 60 Vbeta and 13 Jbeta primers. The table came from immunoSEQ multiplex PCR; TCRdb's copy has only in-frame clones and leaves some out. The sample has about 190,000 clones, about 76% seen once. This CDR3 has 15 amino acids. V lost 9 bases to trimming and J lost 2 bases; unmatched junction nucleotides: 6. Germline CDR1 and CDR2: SGHRS and YFSETQ. These data belong to a study of cytomegalovirus exposure and HLA in healthy donors. V gene TRBV5-1 combines with J gene TRBJ2-1, with TRBD2 matching over 12 bases. This TCR derives from a woman aged 50 to 60 in good health and CMV-seronegative. Sample: PBMCs. CDR3 in amino acids: CATSTSGGTYNEQFF. CDR3 nucleotides: TGCGCCACCTCGACTAGCGGGGGCACCTACAATGAGCAGTTCTTC.